This T cell receptor beta chain was identified in a study of T-cell reconstitution after alpha-beta-depleted transplantation in children. This sample's TCRbeta library carried unique molecular identifier barcodes. TCRdb passed the PCR reads through MiXCR, listing each CDR3 protein once. Of around 380,000 distinct CDR3 sequences listed, approximately 10% were seen once; the top ten hold about 5%. The germline V and J ends were trimmed by 0 bases and 5 bases, with 15 bases remaining between them. CDR1 is MGHDK and CDR2 is SYGVNS in the germline V gene. CDR3 length: 16 amino acids. This chain uses TRBV25-1 with TRBJ2-3; tentative D call: TRBD1 (5 bases). The source material was PBMCs from the stem cell graft donor, sampled from the stem cell graft. The sequence was obtained from a human donor who donated a stem cell graft to a child with acute myeloid leukemia. The CDR3: CASSEYGLDQGDTQYF. Here the CDR3 DNA reads TGTGCCAGCAGTGAATACGGGTTGGACCAGGGAGATACGCAGTATTTT.